The sequence of this T cell receptor (beta chain) was determined in a study of T cells in localized non-small cell lung cancer. Note on this clone: The antigen is not known.

Study-level results: There was higher T cell clonality in uninvolved adjacent lung than in tumor, and it was highest there. Tumor samples were not multi-region, leaving intratumor heterogeneity unexcluded. Out of the top 100 tumor clones, a median about 50 were seen in adjacent lung. Longer survival (overall) was linked to higher T cell density in blood.

Germline lookup yields CDR1 MNHEY and CDR2 SMNVEV (reference sequence). V was cut by 5 bases and J by 5 bases, with 12 bases left in between. The CDR3 covers 13 residues. Generated by immunoSEQ multiplex PCR, the TCRdb table keeps only in-frame clones and is missing some. The profile covers roughly 15,000 clones, with approximately 91% appearing a single time and approximately 26% taken by the ten largest. The input for sequencing was peripheral blood, taken before any cancer treatment. The receptor's source is a female donor older than 55 with stage III squamous cell lung carcinoma. The V gene is TRBV27, the J gene TRBJ1-2; unclear D gene. The CDR3 sequence is CASSPLDWYGYTF. CDR3 DNA: TGTGCCAGCAGTCCCTTGGATTGGTATGGCTACACCTTC.